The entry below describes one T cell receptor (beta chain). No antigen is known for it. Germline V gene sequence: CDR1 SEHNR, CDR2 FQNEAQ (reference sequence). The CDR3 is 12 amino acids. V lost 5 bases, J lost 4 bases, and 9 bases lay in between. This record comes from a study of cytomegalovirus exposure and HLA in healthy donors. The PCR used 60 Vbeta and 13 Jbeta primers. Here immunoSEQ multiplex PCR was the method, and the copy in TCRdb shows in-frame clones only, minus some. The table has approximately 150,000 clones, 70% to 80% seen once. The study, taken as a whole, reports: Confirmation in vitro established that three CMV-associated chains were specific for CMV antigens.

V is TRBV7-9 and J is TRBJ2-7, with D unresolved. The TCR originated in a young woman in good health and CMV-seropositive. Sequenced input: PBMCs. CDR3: CASSPIQYEQYF. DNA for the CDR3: TGTGCCAGCAGCCCAATCCAATACGAGCAGTACTTC.